Listed below are T cell receptor beta chains from one sample, sequenced in a study of T cells in localized non-small cell lung cancer. Only in-frame clones appear in the TCRdb table, and some are missing; sequencing was by immunoSEQ multiplex PCR. The data hold about 72,000 clones, with roughly four fifths observed a single time. The sequences come from peripheral blood, collected before any cancer treatment. The receptors come from a female donor of 60 years or more with stage I lung adenocarcinoma. Each CDR3 is given without its conserved first and last residue.

TRBJ1-4	TRBV9	ASSVGSNNEKLF
TRBJ2-4	TRBV1	TSSQDKRGGSSLAKNIQY
TRBJ1-1	TRBV7-2	ASSLRRGTEAF
TRBJ2-7	TRBV18	ASSPPGVPYEQY
TRBJ1-2	TRBV5-6	ASSLGSLRFVRYGYT
TRBJ2-1	TRBV30	AWSGASGRTSSYNEQF
TRBJ1-2	TRBV7-9	ASSPRDDGYT
TRBJ1-1	TRBV11-2	ASSLDRLGTEAF
TRBJ1-3	TRBV7-2	ASSPRSGDGNTIY
TRBJ2-3	TRBV7-6	ASSPMRADTQY
TRBJ2-5	TRBV9	ASSVRSGSPPETQY
TRBJ2-5	TRBV20-1	SADYGTQY
TRBJ1-3	TRBV7-2	ASSLGPTSSGNTIY
TRBJ1-1	TRBV18	ASSPGGLAKAF
TRBJ1-5	TRBV7-9	ASSLWGSGSNQPQH
TRBJ2-7	TRBV5-3	ARSLVQTSGVEQY